A selection of T cell receptor beta chains follows, all from one sample in a study of cytomegalovirus exposure and HLA in healthy donors. Sequenced by immunoSEQ multiplex PCR; TCRdb stores in-frame clones only, minus some. The data hold around 140,000 clones, with more than 70% observed a single time. The specimen sequenced was PBMCs. Receptor source: a male donor in good health and CMV-seronegative. Each CDR3 is given with its conserved first and last residue. The D gene is left open where the match is weak. Clone size is given for some rows only: seen once, a few or many times, or a class if the clone is expanded.

TRBV11-3	-	TRBJ1-6	-	CASSLRQINSPLHF	TGTGCCAGCAGCTTAAGACAGATAAATTCACCCCTCCACTTT
TRBV6-1	-	TRBJ1-1	-	CASMEQTNTEAFF	TGTGCCAGCATGGAGCAGACGAACACTGAAGCTTTCTTT
TRBV7-9	TRBD1	TRBJ1-2	-	CASSLTGGMHGYTF	TGTGCCAGCAGCTTGACAGGGGGCATGCATGGCTACACCTTC
TRBV27	-	TRBJ1-6	-	CASTPLGQANSPLHF	TGTGCCAGCACCCCCTTGGGGCAGGCTAATTCACCCCTCCACTTT
TRBV19	-	TRBJ1-5	-	CASSFGQHYSNQPQHF	TGTGCCAGTAGTTTCGGACAGCATTATAGCAATCAGCCCCAGCATTTT
TRBV7-9	-	TRBJ2-5	-	CASSLTGTSETQYF	TGTGCCAGCAGCTTAACAGGGACCTCCGAGACCCAGTACTTC
TRBV4-1	TRBD2	TRBJ2-2	-	CASSQLAGGLRTGELFF	TGCGCCAGCAGCCAGCTAGCGGGGGGGCTGCGCACCGGGGAGCTGTTTTTT
TRBV9	-	TRBJ1-1	-	CASSPKGVNTEAFF	TGTGCCAGCAGCCCAAAGGGAGTGAACACTGAAGCTTTCTTT
TRBV4-3	TRBD2	TRBJ2-7	medium-sized	CASSASGGAQQYF	TGCGCCAGCAGCGCTAGCGGGGGGGCCCAGCAGTACTTC
TRBV6-5	TRBD1	TRBJ1-4	-	CASSSGQDEKLFF	TGTGCCAGCAGTTCCGGACAGGATGAAAAACTGTTTTTT
TRBV15	-	TRBJ1-2	few	CATSRELGDYGYTF	TGTGCCACCAGCAGAGAGTTAGGGGACTATGGCTACACCTTC
TRBV7-2	TRBD1	TRBJ1-1	-	CASSSLGGGGDTEAFF	TGTGCCAGCAGCTCATTAGGGGGCGGCGGAGACACTGAAGCTTTCTTT
TRBV4-2	-	TRBJ2-3	few	CASSRGLESTDTQYF	TGTGCCAGCAGCCGGGGACTTGAGAGCACAGATACGCAGTATTTT
TRBV6-5	-	TRBJ1-1	few	CASSSNLNTEAFF	TGTGCCAGCAGTTCCAATTTGAACACTGAAGCTTTCTTT
TRBV15	TRBD1	TRBJ1-5	-	CATSGRQGAGQPQHF	TGTGCCACCAGCGGTAGACAGGGGGCGGGTCAGCCCCAGCATTTT
TRBV19	TRBD1	TRBJ1-1	-	CASSLPPGQGALRTEAFF	TGTGCCAGTAGTCTTCCCCCCGGACAGGGGGCTTTGCGCACTGAAGCTTTCTTT
TRBV7-9	-	TRBJ1-1	few	CASSLEQGLEAFF	TGTGCCAGCAGCTTGGAACAGGGTTTAGAAGCTTTCTTT
TRBV9	TRBD2	TRBJ2-1	-	CASSPSGGGLRDEQFF	TGTGCCAGCAGTCCTAGCGGGGGGGGTCTTAGGGATGAGCAGTTCTTC
TRBV5-1	TRBD2	TRBJ2-1	once	CASSLGLAAGDEQFF	TGCGCCAGCAGCCTAGGACTAGCGGCTGGGGACGAGCAGTTCTTC
TRBV7-2	TRBD1	TRBJ1-2	-	CASSLDRQGSYGYTF	TGTGCCAGCAGCTTAGATCGACAGGGGAGCTATGGCTACACCTTC
TRBV9	TRBD1	TRBJ1-3	-	CASSPRTGQAGNTIYF	TGTGCCAGCAGCCCCCGGACAGGCCAAGCTGGAAACACCATATATTTT
TRBV11-2	TRBD1	TRBJ1-4	-	CASSVDRGRGEKLFF	TGTGCCAGCAGCGTAGACAGGGGTCGGGGTGAAAAACTGTTTTTT
TRBV6-7	TRBD1	TRBJ2-5	-	CANSGTGGKETQYF	TGTGCCAACTCCGGGACAGGGGGGAAAGAGACCCAGTACTTC
TRBV4-3	-	TRBJ1-2	-	CASSQTPAGAYYGYTF	TGCGCCAGCAGCCAGACGCCGGCAGGCGCTTACTATGGCTACACCTTC
TRBV11-3	-	TRBJ1-4	-	CASSQQGRREKLFF	TGTGCCAGCAGCCAACAGGGACGGAGGGAAAAACTGTTTTTT
TRBV7-2	TRBD1	TRBJ1-6	-	CASSLAPTGKRSPLHF	TGTGCCAGCAGCTTAGCACCGACAGGGAAGCGTTCACCCCTCCACTTT
TRBV6-6	TRBD2	TRBJ2-5	once	CASSYPPAGEQYF	TGTGCCAGCAGTTACCCCCCGGCGGGGGAGCAGTACTTC
TRBV29-1	-	TRBJ1-2	-	CSVDSGGPHYGYTF	TGCAGCGTTGATTCTGGGGGCCCACACTATGGCTACACCTTC
TRBV7-2	-	TRBJ1-4	-	CASSPSGGKGEKLFF	TGTGCCAGCAGCCCCTCGGGGGGGAAGGGTGAAAAACTGTTTTTT
TRBV19	TRBD1	TRBJ1-4	-	CASSTGQGINEKLFF	TGTGCCAGTAGTACGGGACAGGGCATTAATGAAAAACTGTTTTTT
TRBV10-3	TRBD1	TRBJ1-3	-	CAITGQGEDGNTIYF	TGTGCCATCACTGGACAGGGGGAGGATGGAAACACCATATATTTT
TRBV14	-	TRBJ2-7	-	CASSQSGIPYEQYF	TGTGCCAGCAGCCAGTCAGGGATCCCCTACGAGCAGTACTTC
TRBV15	-	TRBJ2-1	-	CATSRDRGEQFF	TGTGCCACCAGCAGAGATCGGGGTGAGCAGTTCTTC
TRBV7-2	TRBD2	TRBJ2-3	-	CASSFYPGFAGGTDTQYF	TGTGCCAGCAGCTTTTACCCGGGGTTTGCGGGGGGCACAGATACGCAGTATTTT
TRBV6-6	TRBD1	TRBJ2-7	few	CASSSGTGGSYEQYF	TGTGCCAGCAGTTCCGGGACAGGGGGATCCTACGAGCAGTACTTC
TRBV7-2	-	TRBJ2-1	-	CASSPPRRGEQFF	TGTGCCAGCAGCCCCCCCAGGCGGGGTGAGCAGTTCTTC
TRBV7-8	TRBD2	TRBJ2-7	-	CASSLTGGRYEQYF	TGTGCCAGCAGCTTAACGGGGGGGCGGTACGAGCAGTACTTC
TRBV12-5	-	TRBJ2-1	-	CASGTYNEQFF	TGTGCTAGTGGTACTTACAATGAGCAGTTCTTC
TRBV7-2	-	TRBJ1-2	-	CASSLISWGRQNYGYTF	TGTGCCAGCAGCTTAATTTCATGGGGCAGGCAAAACTATGGCTACACCTTC
TRBV10-3	TRBD1	TRBJ2-3	-	CAIRGTGTGPDTQYF	TGTGCCATTAGAGGGACCGGGACAGGGCCCGATACGCAGTATTTT
TRBV30	-	TRBJ1-5	-	CAWSQAVSNQPQHF	TGTGCCTGGAGTCAGGCAGTCAGCAATCAGCCCCAGCATTTT
TRBV2	-	TRBJ2-7	once	CASSESQRLQQYF	TGTGCCAGCAGTGAGTCACAGCGGCTGCAGCAGTACTTC
TRBV10-3	-	TRBJ2-2	-	CAISGAGALGGELFF	TGTGCCATCAGTGGAGCAGGGGCCCTTGGCGGGGAGCTGTTTTTT
TRBV19	TRBD1	TRBJ2-7	-	CASSWTGGGYYEQYF	TGTGCCAGTAGTTGGACAGGGGGTGGTTACTACGAGCAGTACTTC
TRBV4-3	-	TRBJ1-1	few	CASSQGREYTEAFF	TGCGCCAGCAGCCAAGGTAGGGAGTACACTGAAGCTTTCTTT
TRBV7-2	-	TRBJ1-1	-	CASSSVYTEAFF	TGTGCCAGCAGCTCTGTATACACTGAAGCTTTCTTT
TRBV5-4	-	TRBJ1-1	few	CASSLDDSNTEAFF	TGTGCCAGCAGCTTGGACGACTCGAACACTGAAGCTTTCTTT
TRBV30	-	TRBJ2-5	-	CAWSTQDLTKETQYF	TGTGCCTGGAGTACTCAGGACTTAACAAAAGAGACCCAGTACTTC
TRBV19	-	TRBJ1-4	-	CASSPGPRLFF	TGTGCCAGTAGTCCCGGTCCGCGGCTGTTTTTT
TRBV6-6	-	TRBJ1-4	few	CASSYLADEKLFF	TGTGCCAGCAGTTACTTGGCCGATGAAAAACTGTTTTTT